These 15 T cell receptor beta chains came from one sample sequenced in a study of T cell changes during pregnancy in multiple sclerosis. Data came from immunoSEQ multiplex PCR; TCRdb stores just in-frame clones and leaves some out. The sample has some 51,000 clones, approximately 94% seen once. The material was CD4+ T cells from peripheral blood mononuclear cells, obtained in the second trimester of pregnancy. Receptor source: a female donor with multiple sclerosis, enrolled in a pregnancy study.

The gene calls are TRBV19 and TRBJ2-2; D might be TRBD1 (6 bases). Trimming left V 3 bases short and J 6 bases short, with 11 bases between. Germline CDR1 LNHDA, CDR2 SQIVND (reference sequence). This CDR3 contains 14 residues. The CDR3 spells CASSIMHRAGELFF. The CDR3 DNA follows: TGTGCCAGTAGTATTATGCACAGGGCCGGGGAGCTGTTTTTT. Full variable domain (missing parts from reference TRBV19 and TRBJ2-2): DGGITQSPKYLFRKEGQNVTLSCEQNLNHDAMYWYRQDPGQGLRLIYYSQIVNDFQKGDIAEGYSVSREKKESFPLTVTSAQKNPTAFYLCASSIMHRAGELFFGEGSRLTVL.

The chain couples TRBV29-1 to TRBJ1-1; no firm D call. The CDR3 has 13 residues. The germline gives CDR1 SQVTM, CDR2 ANQGSEA. Trimming took off 4 bases at V and 4 bases at J, with 13 bases between the two ends. The CDR3 region has the DNA TGCAGCGTTGTCTGGCAGGCTGGCACTGAAGCTTTCTTT. Its translation is CSVVWQAGTEAFF.

The chain carries TRBV7-3 and TRBJ1-2; 7 bases align to TRBD1. CDR1 is SGHTA, CDR2 FQGTGA, per germline. V shed 4 bases, J shed 1 base, and the junction held 6 bases outside the gene matches. The CDR3 runs to 15 residues. The CDR3: CASSSYRGLNYGYTF. In nucleotides, the CDR3 is TGTGCCAGCAGCTCATACAGGGGACTTAACTATGGCTACACCTTC.

The J gene is TRBJ2-3, the V gene TRBV5-4, with D tentatively TRBD1 (5 bases). The CDR3 contains 14 residues. The germline V and J ends were trimmed by 1 base and 2 bases, with 8 bases remaining between them. Germline-derived CDR1 and CDR2 are SGHNT and YYREEE (reference sequence). The CDR3 bases are TGTGCCAGCAGCTTGATGGGGCCCACAGATACGCAGTATTTT. As protein: CASSLMGPTDTQYF. The whole variable domain, filled in from reference TRBV5-4 and TRBJ2-3, reads ETGVTQSPTHLIKTRGQQVTLRCSSQSGHNTVSWYQQALGQGPQFIFQYYREEENGRGNFPPRFSGLQFPNYSSELNVNALELDDSALYLCASSLMGPTDTQYFGPGTRLTVL.

This clone turned up a few times. The gene calls are TRBV7-3 and TRBJ2-2, with 12 bases lining up with TRBD2. Trimming at V came to 4 bases and at J to 4 bases, leaving 4 bases not matched to a gene. CDR3 length equals 16 residues. Per germline, CDR1 SGHTA and CDR2 FQGTGA. The DNA for the CDR3 is TGTGCCAGCAGCTCGACGACTAGCGGGGGCACCGGGGAGCTGTTTTTT. Amino acids: CASSSTTSGGTGELFF.

The chain has TRBV6-1 and TRBJ1-4; 7 bases fit TRBD1. CDR3 length: 15 residues. In germline, CDR1 is MNHNS, CDR2 SASEGT. V shed 4 bases and J 8 bases; nucleotides not matched to a gene: 10. Written as DNA, the CDR3 is TGTGCCAGCAGTGGGAGACAGGGCGGAAGGGAAAAACTGTTTTTT. The encoded protein is CASSGRQGGREKLFF.

This clone was picked up one time. An end of the junction does not agree with germline; a read error may underlie this. Other DNA sequences in this sample translate to the same CDR3. The rearrangement joins TRBV9 to TRBJ2-1, with 9 positions matching TRBD2. Germline V gene data show CDR1 as SGDLS and CDR2 as YYNGEE. The CDR3 runs 15 residues. The CDR3 is CASSVGASGINEQFF. Written as DNA, the CDR3 is TGTGCCAGCAGCGTGGGGGCTAGCGGGATCAATGAACAGTTCTTC.

This clone was found a few times. The rearrangement joins TRBV2 to TRBJ1-1, with D possibly matching TRBD1 (5 bases). V dropped 6 bases and J dropped 1 base, with 9 bases sitting between them. Germline V lookup: CDR1 SNHLY, CDR2 FYNNEI. The length of the CDR3 is 13 residues. CDR3 coding DNA: TGTGCCAGCAGCAGACAGAAGAACACTGAAGCTTTCTTT. As protein: CASSRQKNTEAFF.

CDR3 nucleotides: TGTGCCAGCAGCTTACCCCAGGGGCCTAACTATGGCTACACCTTC. Its protein product is CASSLPQGPNYGYTF. The chain employs TRBV7-2 and TRBJ1-2, with a tentative D call TRBD1 (6 bases). Germline-derived CDR1 and CDR2 are SGHTA and FQGNSA. V was pared by 2 bases and J by 0 bases, with 10 bases between. The CDR3 consists of 15 residues.

The V and J genes are TRBV11-2 and TRBJ1-2; D gene unclear. Germline V CDR1 and CDR2: SGHAT, FQNNGV. There are 15 residues in the CDR3. The ends were cut back, 4 bases at V and 6 bases at J, with 18 bases in the middle. For the CDR3, the DNA is TGTGCCAGCAGCTCCCTGAGGGAAAAGGGAGATGGCTACACCTTC. Amino acid sequence: CASSSLREKGDGYTF.

A note on this clone: Additional DNA sequences in this sample encode the identical CDR3. This chain uses TRBV7-2 with TRBJ1-1; the D gene is possibly TRBD1 (6 bases). Germline CDR1 and CDR2: SGHTA and FQGNSA. The CDR3 is 14 amino acids. V lost 1 base to trimming and J lost 4 bases, with 10 bases between them. The CDR3 sequence: CASSLGTGFTEAFF. The DNA of the CDR3 is TGTGCCAGCAGCTTAGGAACAGGGTTCACTGAAGCTTTCTTT.

J is TRBJ2-7 and V is TRBV9, with 9 bases identical to TRBD1. The junction had 8 bases not matched to a gene; V was cut back by 0 bases and J by 4 bases. The CDR3 has 16 amino acids. Germline V CDR1 and CDR2: SGDLS, YYNGEE. The CDR3 is CASSVGEGQGSYEQYF. CDR3 coding DNA: TGTGCCAGCAGCGTAGGAGAGGGACAGGGTTCGTACGAGCAGTACTTC.

The DNA for the CDR3 is TGTGCCATCCGCGACAGGGAGCGGGACTATGGCTACACCTTC. Translation: CAIRDRERDYGYTF. The chain employs TRBV10-3 and TRBJ1-2; 7 bases are a match to TRBD1. Germline V gene data show CDR1 as ENHRY and CDR2 as SYGVKD. The trim removed 8 bases at V and 3 bases at J, leaving 9 bases unmatched. The CDR3 length is 14 residues.

The V gene is TRBV7-9, the J gene TRBJ2-3; D call uncertain. Per the germline V gene, CDR1 is SEHNR and CDR2 is FQNEAQ (reference sequence). Trimming removed 0 bases from V and 2 bases from J, with 6 bases in between. This CDR3 comprises 14 residues. The CDR3 spells CASSLAEYTDTQYF. DNA for the CDR3: TGTGCCAGCAGCTTAGCCGAGTACACAGATACGCAGTATTTT.

The chain recombines TRBV27 with TRBJ2-1; 8 bases align to TRBD2. V lost 4 bases and J lost 0; bases outside the gene matches: 5. Germline lookup yields CDR1 MNHEY and CDR2 SMNVEV (reference sequence). The CDR3 has 16 residues. The CDR3 protein is CASSSRLASSYNEQFF. The CDR3 region has the DNA TGTGCCAGCAGTTCTAGACTAGCGAGCTCCTACAATGAGCAGTTCTTC.